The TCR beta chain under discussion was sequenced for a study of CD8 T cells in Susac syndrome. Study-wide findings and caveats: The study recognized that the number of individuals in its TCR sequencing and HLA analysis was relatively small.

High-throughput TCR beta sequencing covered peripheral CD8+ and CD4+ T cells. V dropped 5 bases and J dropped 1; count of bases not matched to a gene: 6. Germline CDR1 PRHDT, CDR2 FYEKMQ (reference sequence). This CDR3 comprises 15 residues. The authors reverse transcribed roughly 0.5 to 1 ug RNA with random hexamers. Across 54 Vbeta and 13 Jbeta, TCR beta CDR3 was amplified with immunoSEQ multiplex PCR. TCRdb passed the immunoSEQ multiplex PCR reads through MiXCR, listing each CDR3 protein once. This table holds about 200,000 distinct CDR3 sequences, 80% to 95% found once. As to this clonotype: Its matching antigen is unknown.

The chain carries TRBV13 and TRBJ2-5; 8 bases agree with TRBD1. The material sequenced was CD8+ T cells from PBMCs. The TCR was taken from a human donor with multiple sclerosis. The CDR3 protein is CASSGQGRAQETQYF. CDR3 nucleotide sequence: TGTGCCAGCAGCGGACAGGGTAGGGCCCAAGAGACCCAGTACTTC.